The T cell receptor (beta chain) described here comes from a study of CD8+ T cells in alopecia areata. It was cDNA, reverse transcribed from extracted RNA, that served as the sequencing template. The protocol was immunoSEQ multiplex PCR, while the TCRdb copy is restricted to in-frame clones and leaves out a portion. The sample lists about 130,000 clones, about 47% occurring once. The CDR3 sequence is 15 residues long. V lost 0 bases and J 1 base, leaving 11 bases between the germline ends. Germline V lookup: CDR1 GTSNPN, CDR2 SVGIG (reference sequence). J is TRBJ2-3 and V is TRBV30, with D possibly matching TRBD2 (5 bases). The sample here was CD8+ T cells sorted from blood, taken at week 0. The TCR sequence derives from a human donor with alopecia areata. The CDR3 is CAWSVPSRGTDTQYF. CDR3 DNA: TGTGCCTGGAGTGTCCCGTCGCGGGGCACAGATACGCAGTATTTT.